This T cell receptor (beta chain) derives from a study of PD-1 blockade in classical Hodgkin lymphoma. Study context: Nivolumab was given intravenously to patients at 3 mg/kg every 2 weeks.

Clones were read by immunoSEQ multiplex PCR, and TCRdb kept only the in-frame ones, dropping some. The data hold 25,000 to 35,000 clones, with approximately 82% observed a single time. There are 13 residues in the CDR3. Germline lookup yields CDR1 SNHLY and CDR2 FYNNEI. Trimming left V 6 bases short and J 8 bases short, with 16 bases between. Every patient experienced relapse after autologous stem cell transplantation, and brentuximab vedotin exposure varied. The J gene is TRBJ1-2, the V gene TRBV2, with D perhaps TRBD1 (5 bases). This receptor was taken from a human donor with classical Hodgkin lymphoma. The material sequenced was peripheral blood mononuclear cells (PBMCs), taken before the second cycle of nivolumab. This chain's CDR3 is CASRGLSEGGYTF. The CDR3 bases are TGTGCCAGCAGGGGACTTTCTGAGGGGGGCTACACCTTC.